What follows are 29 T cell receptor beta chains derived from one specimen sequenced in a study of T cell responses to AZD1222 COVID-19 vaccine. Assay: immunoSEQ multiplex PCR; the TCRdb copy retains only in-frame clones and omits some. The sample yields about 170,000 clones, 80% to 95% seen once. Sequenced material: peripheral blood, taken on day 0 of AZD1222 vaccination. The receptors originated from an adult in good health.

This rearrangement joins TRBV4-1 to TRBJ1-2; the D gene is possibly TRBD1 (6 bases). The CDR3 sequence is 17 residues long. V was clipped by 2 bases and J by 4 bases, with 20 bases between them. CDR1 is MGHRA and CDR2 is YSYEKL in the germline V gene. CDR3 residues: CASSQHQQGGRIYGYTF. As DNA, the CDR3 is TGCGCCAGCAGCCAACACCAACAGGGAGGGCGTATCTATGGCTACACCTTC.

This clone showed up just once. The chain uses TRBV6-6 and TRBJ2-1; 7 bases are shared with TRBD2. There are 14 residues in the CDR3. The germline CDR1 and CDR2 sequences are MNHNY and SVGAGI (reference sequence). J was trimmed by 7 bases and V by 7 bases; bases with no gene match: 10. The CDR3 DNA sequence: TGTGCCAGCACCCAGGGACTACTCTTTAATGAGCAGTTCTTC. Protein product: CASTQGLLFNEQFF.

V usage is TRBV5-4 and J usage is TRBJ2-3, with unresolved D. CDR1 is SGHNT, CDR2 YYREEE, per germline (reference sequence). CDR3 length: 16 residues. V lost 0 bases, J lost 4 bases, and 15 bases lay in between. DNA of the CDR3: TGTGCCAGCAGCTTGGGCCGAGTAGGTGGGGCAGATACGCAGTATTTT. Translating gives CASSLGRVGGADTQYF.

The CDR3 protein is CASSLAFGGSYEQYF. Written as DNA, the CDR3 is TGTGCCAGCAGCTTAGCGTTCGGCGGCTCCTACGAGCAGTACTTC. V gene TRBV11-1 combines with J gene TRBJ2-7, with D hard to call. The CDR3 loop spans 15 amino acids. Germline V gene lookup returns CDR1 SGHAT and CDR2 FQDESV (reference sequence). V lost 0 bases, J lost 0 bases, and 9 bases lay in between.

The CDR3 coding sequence is TGCAGTGCTAGTCTGCAGTACAGCGGCTACACCTTC. Translation gives CSASLQYSGYTF. This chain links TRBV20-1 with TRBJ1-2; D uncertain. Trimming shortened V by 3 bases and J by 8 bases, and 13 bases separated the two germline ends. Germline V gene lookup returns CDR1 DFQATT and CDR2 SNEGSKA (reference sequence). This CDR3 is 12 amino acids long.

The chain employs TRBV10-1 and TRBJ2-3, with D unresolved. V was pared by 6 bases and J by 1 base, with 17 bases between. The CDR3 is 16 residues long. Per the germline V gene, CDR1 is WNHNN and CDR2 is SYGVQD (reference sequence). The CDR3 spells CASSPQSSRGTDTQYF. CDR3 bases: TGCGCCAGCAGCCCCCAGTCGAGCCGGGGCACAGATACGCAGTATTTT.

The count of this clone is one. The chain couples TRBV6-5 to TRBJ1-1; D is unresolved. The CDR3 totals 15 residues. Trimming left V 1 base short and J 1 base short, with 10 bases between. From germline, CDR1 is MNHEY and CDR2 SVGAGI. CDR3 sequence reads: CASSYFPEGNTEAFF. CDR3 coding DNA: TGTGCCAGCAGTTACTTTCCGGAGGGGAACACTGAAGCTTTCTTT.

This clone came up once. The J gene is TRBJ2-6, the V gene TRBV18, with 7 bases lining up with TRBD1. J lost 2 bases, V lost 1 base, and 14 bases had no gene match. Per germline, CDR1 KGHSH and CDR2 LQKENI. There are 20 residues in the CDR3. CDR3 in amino acids: CASSPRYSDRVKPGANVLTF. In nucleotides, the CDR3 is TGTGCCAGCTCACCACGGTATTCCGACAGGGTTAAGCCTGGGGCCAACGTCCTGACTTTC. Using reference TRBV18 and TRBJ2-6 for the parts outside the CDR3, the full variable domain is NAGVMQNPRHLVRRRGQEARLRCSPMKGHSHVYWYRQLPEEGLKFMVYLQKENIIDESGMPKERFSAEFPKEGPSILRIQQVVRGDSAAYFCASSPRYSDRVKPGANVLTFGAGSRLTVL.

V gene TRBV29-1 combines with J gene TRBJ2-1; 8 bases are a match to TRBD1. J was trimmed by 8 bases and V by 7 bases; bases with no gene match: 10. This CDR3 has 13 amino acids. Germline CDR1 SQVTM, CDR2 ANQGSEA. The DNA of the CDR3 is TGCAGCGCGGGGACAGGTGGAATCTATGAGCAGTTCTTC. This codes for CSAGTGGIYEQFF.

The CDR3, as DNA: TGCGCCAGCAGCGGAACTGGGACAGATGGCTACACCTTC. It specifies CASSGTGTDGYTF. The chain carries TRBV5-1 and TRBJ1-2; TRBD1 aligns across 7 bases. CDR1 SGHRS and CDR2 YFSETQ come from the germline V gene. After removal of 4 bases from V and 6 bases from J, the junction contained 6 bases not matched to a gene. The CDR3 is 13 residues long.

The chain has TRBV24-1 and TRBJ2-2; D gene ambiguous. Germline loops: CDR1 KGHDR, CDR2 SFDVKD. CDR3 length: 15 amino acids. The V end was cut by 2 bases, the J end by 3 bases, with 9 bases between. Here the CDR3 DNA reads TGTGCCACCAGTGATTCTCGGATGCACACCGGGGAGCTGTTTTTT. Translation gives CATSDSRMHTGELFF.

In its sample, this clone was seen a few times. V is TRBV12-3 or TRBV12-4 and J is TRBJ1-1, with D uncertain. Trimming removed 3 bases at V and 1 base at J, with 6 bases between. The CDR3 is 13 amino acids. The CDR3 nucleotides are TGTGCCAGCAGTTTCTTTGCGAACACTGAAGCTTTCTTT. The encoded protein is CASSFFANTEAFF.

The chain couples TRBV30 to TRBJ2-1; D is perhaps TRBD2 (7 bases). The CDR3 spans 16 residues. Germline V gene lookup returns CDR1 GTSNPN and CDR2 SVGIG (reference sequence). V was pared by 3 bases and J by 0 bases, with 15 bases between. This CDR3 reads CAWRGNGGPSYNEQFF. The CDR3 coding sequence is TGTGCCTGGAGAGGGAACGGGGGGCCCTCCTACAATGAGCAGTTCTTC.

This chain joins TRBV19 and TRBJ2-5, with 9 bases that match TRBD2. The CDR3 loop spans 15 amino acids. Germline loops: CDR1 LNHDA, CDR2 SQIVND (reference sequence). V was pared by 4 bases and J by 3 bases, with 6 bases of the junction left unmatched. CDR3 residues: CASSNLAGRKETQYF. CDR3 DNA: TGTGCCAGTAGTAATCTAGCGGGGAGAAAAGAGACCCAGTACTTC.

The chain carries TRBV7-5 and TRBJ2-4; the tabulated D call, TRBD1, remains unverified against the DNA. TRBV7-5 is a known pseudogene. The CDR3 has 19 residues. CDR3 protein: CARSFRETDGGKSKNIQYF. As DNA, the CDR3 is TGTGCCAGAAGTTTCCGTGAGACGGATGGGGGCAAGTCCAAAAACATTCAGTACTTC.

The V and J genes are TRBV18 and TRBJ2-3; 7 bases match TRBD1. This CDR3 comprises 15 residues. V shed 4 bases, J shed 1 base, and the junction held 5 bases outside the gene matches. Germline V gene data show CDR1 as KGHSH and CDR2 as LQKENI. The CDR3, as DNA: TGTGCCAGCTCACACGACAGGGCTCGCACAGATACGCAGTATTTT. It translates to CASSHDRARTDTQYF.

J is TRBJ1-1 and V is TRBV5-1; D not resolved. Trimming took 0 bases from V and 1 from J, leaving 10 bases between them. Germline loops: CDR1 SGHRS, CDR2 YFSETQ. The CDR3 has 15 amino acids. The CDR3 spells CASSLAEVGNTEAFF. In DNA, the CDR3 is TGCGCCAGCAGCTTGGCCGAAGTAGGGAACACTGAAGCTTTCTTT.

The genes are TRBV3-1 (or the pseudogene TRBV3-2) and TRBJ2-1; 10 nucleotides agree with TRBD2. With 4 bases clipped from V and 1 base from J, the junction kept 1 base outside the gene matches. This CDR3 contains 15 residues. The germline V gene encodes CDR1 LGHDT and CDR2 YNNKEL (reference sequence). CDR3 coding DNA: TGTGCCAGCAGCCGAGCGGGAGGGTCCTACAATGAGCAGTTCTTC. Amino acid sequence: CASSRAGGSYNEQFF.

The chain employs TRBV6-5 and TRBJ2-7, with D possibly TRBD1 on 5 matching bases. The CDR3 covers 13 residues. CDR1 is MNHEY, CDR2 SVGAGI, per germline. Trimming shortened V by 7 bases and J by 4 bases, and 14 bases separated the two germline ends. The CDR3 coding sequence is TGTGCCAGCAATGGCAGGGTCTATTACGAGCAGTACTTC. Translated, it gives CASNGRVYYEQYF.

The chain recombines TRBV6-4 with TRBJ1-3; D might be TRBD1 (6 bases). Deletions cut 3 bases from V and 4 bases from J, with 10 bases between. This CDR3 comprises 14 residues. The germline V gene encodes CDR1 MRHNA and CDR2 SNTAGT. The CDR3 coding sequence is TGTGCCAGCAGTGATACAGGGTGGGGAAACACCATATATTTT. Amino acid sequence: CASSDTGWGNTIYF.

The chain employs TRBV24-1 and TRBJ2-1; D is perhaps TRBD2 (6 bases). Per germline, CDR1 KGHDR and CDR2 SFDVKD. The V gene lost 4 bases and the J gene lost 5 bases, with 20 bases spanning the gap. This CDR3 contains 17 residues. The DNA of the CDR3 is TGTGCCACCAGTGAGAGTAGCCGGACCGGGAGCCACAATGAGCAGTTCTTC. This codes for CATSESSRTGSHNEQFF.

The chain carries TRBV5-6 and TRBJ1-6; 7 positions agree with TRBD1. The germline V gene encodes CDR1 SGHDT and CDR2 YYEEEE. The J segment lost 10 bases and the V segment lost 2 bases, leaving 9 bases of the junction unmatched. CDR3 length: 15 residues. The CDR3 here is CASSFKKGAASPLHF. The CDR3 DNA follows: TGTGCCAGCAGCTTTAAGAAGGGGGCCGCGTCACCCCTCCACTTT.

This CDR3 reads CASTPFGMATGYTF. The CDR3 DNA reads TGTGCCAGTACCCCTTTCGGGATGGCGACCGGCTACACCTTC. This rearrangement joins TRBV19 to TRBJ1-2; D gene ambiguous. The CDR3 length is 14 residues. Germline-derived CDR1 and CDR2 are LNHDA and SQIVND (reference sequence). The ends were cut back, 7 bases at V and 8 bases at J, with 20 bases in the middle.

The chain links TRBV9 to TRBJ1-1; tentative D call: TRBD1 (5 bases). From germline, CDR1 is SGDLS and CDR2 YYNGEE. Trimming removed 4 bases from V and 5 bases from J, with 18 bases in between. The CDR3 has 15 amino acids. CDR3 bases: TGTGCCAGCAGCCCCGGGATATTAAAGGGGACTGAAGCTTTCTTT. Amino acids: CASSPGILKGTEAFF.

The rearrangement uses TRBV2 and TRBJ2-1, with 11 bases identical to TRBD1. This CDR3 is 15 amino acids long. Germline loops: CDR1 SNHLY, CDR2 FYNNEI. V was pared by 6 bases and J by 7 bases, with 8 bases of the junction left unmatched. CDR3 protein: CASRFGQGARNEQFF. The CDR3 DNA sequence: TGTGCCAGCAGATTCGGACAGGGGGCGCGAAATGAGCAGTTCTTC.

This CDR3 is CASSLGTDYEQYF. The CDR3, as DNA: TGTGCCAGCAGTTTAGGGACCGATTACGAGCAGTACTTC. The chain employs TRBV27 and TRBJ2-7; perhaps D is TRBD1 or TRBD2 (5 bases each). The CDR3 is 13 residues long. The germline CDR1 and CDR2 sequences are MNHEY and SMNVEV (reference sequence). V lost 2 bases, J lost 4 bases, and 9 bases lay in between.

V gene TRBV7-2 combines with J gene TRBJ1-2; 7 bases are a match to TRBD1. The germline CDR1 and CDR2 sequences are SGHTA and FQGNSA. V gave up 3 bases and J gave up 3 bases; unmatched junction bases: 1. The CDR3 spans 13 residues. CDR3 sequence: CASSFDRDYGYTF. CDR3 bases: TGTGCCAGCAGCTTCGACAGGGACTATGGCTACACCTTC.

The CDR3 DNA follows: TGTGCCAGCAGTTACTCGGGGGTAGGGAACACTGAAGCTTTCTTT. Translated, it gives CASSYSGVGNTEAFF. This chain connects TRBV6-6 to TRBJ1-1, with D possibly TRBD1 on 5 matching bases. The CDR3 loop spans 15 amino acids. Trimming stripped 0 bases from V and 1 base from J, with 9 bases between. Per the germline V gene, CDR1 is MNHNY and CDR2 is SVGAGI (reference sequence).

The chain combines TRBV15 with TRBJ1-3; D remains unclear. Germline CDR1 and CDR2: LNHNV and YYDKDF (reference sequence). With 3 bases removed from V and 1 base from J, the gap between germline ends came to 4 bases. The CDR3 is 13 residues long. The CDR3 DNA is TGTGCCACCAGCAGGGGTTCTGGAAACACCATATATTTT. This translates into CATSRGSGNTIYF.